Each of the 9 T cell receptor beta chains below was sequenced from the same sample in a study of blood T cell repertoires in COVID-19. Data came from immunoSEQ multiplex PCR; TCRdb stores just in-frame clones and leaves some out. The sample lists roughly 160,000 clones; about four fifths were seen once. Sequenced input: PBMCs or T cells enriched from blood (not recorded which). The origin of the receptors is a man over 45 who had recovered from COVID-19.

This chain links TRBV9 with TRBJ1-3; 7 bases fit TRBD1. Germline CDR1 is SGDLS and CDR2 is YYNGEE. The CDR3 runs to 17 residues. After removal of 4 bases from V and 7 bases from J, the junction contained 17 bases not matched to a gene. The DNA for the CDR3 is TGTGCCAGCAGCTTCAGCCCCGACAGGGAAGGGGACAACACCATATATTTT. It translates to CASSFSPDREGDNTIYF.

The chain employs TRBV15 and TRBJ2-3; D is unresolved. This CDR3 spans 17 amino acids. Trimming pared 1 base from V and 2 bases from J, leaving 16 bases between. The V gene's germline CDR1 is LNHNV and CDR2 YYDKDF (reference sequence). The CDR3 is CATSRGLSPPYTDTQYF. DNA of the CDR3: TGTGCCACCAGCAGAGGATTGAGCCCCCCCTACACAGATACGCAGTATTTT.

In this sample, this clone turned up once. The chain uses TRBV19 and TRBJ1-1, with TRBD1 matching 7 bases. Germline V gene lookup returns CDR1 LNHDA and CDR2 SQIVND (reference sequence). J gave up 0 bases and V 3 bases, and 16 bases lay outside the gene matches. CDR3 length equals 19 residues. CDR3 sequence (DNA): TGTGCCAGTAGTATCCCCCACCCCCGCAGACAGGGAATGAACACTGAAGCTTTCTTT. Protein: CASSIPHPRRQGMNTEAFF.

The chain recombines TRBV4-3 with TRBJ2-3; 11 bases align to TRBD2. CDR3 size: 15 residues. V trimming: 4 bases; J trimming: 2 bases; junction bases outside the gene matches: 2. CDR1 LGHNA and CDR2 YSLEER come from the germline V gene. This CDR3 is CASSPTSGDTDTQYF. The CDR3 DNA follows: TGCGCCAGCAGCCCGACTAGCGGGGACACAGATACGCAGTATTTT.

The rearrangement uses TRBV7-6 and TRBJ2-3; 9 bases are a match to TRBD2. The ends lost 1 base at V and 5 bases at J; junction bases unmatched: 10. The CDR3 loop spans 17 amino acids. Germline loops: CDR1 SGHVS, CDR2 FNYEAQ. CDR3 DNA sequence: TGTGCCAGCAGCTTAGTTTGGCGGGGGGGCCGGGGAGATACGCAGTATTTT. Translated: CASSLVWRGGRGDTQYF.

The chain carries TRBV19 and TRBJ1-2; D gene ambiguous. The V end was cut by 5 bases, the J end by 2 bases, with 9 bases between. The CDR3 extends over 13 amino acids. Germline V lookup: CDR1 LNHDA, CDR2 SQIVND (reference sequence). In nucleotides, the CDR3 is TGTGCCAGTAGTTGGGCAGAGAACTATGGCTACACCTTC. Translating gives CASSWAENYGYTF. Drawing the rest from reference TRBV19 and TRBJ1-2, the complete variable domain is DGGITQSPKYLFRKEGQNVTLSCEQNLNHDAMYWYRQDPGQGLRLIYYSQIVNDFQKGDIAEGYSVSREKKESFPLTVTSAQKNPTAFYLCASSWAENYGYTFGSGTRLTVV.

The V gene is TRBV28, the J gene TRBJ1-5; possible D gene TRBD1, 5 bases. CDR3 length: 15 amino acids. In germline, CDR1 is MDHEN, CDR2 SYDVKM. V was cut by 5 bases and J by 2 bases, with 13 bases left in between. The CDR3 coding sequence is TGTGCCAGCAGTACAAGCGGGGGGGGCAATCAGCCCCAGCATTTT. Translation: CASSTSGGGNQPQHF.

The V and J genes are TRBV19 and TRBJ1-2, with 11 bases that match TRBD1. With V trimmed by 4 bases and J by 7 bases, 11 bases remained unmatched. Germline V gene data show CDR1 as LNHDA and CDR2 as SQIVND (reference sequence). The CDR3 has 16 residues. As DNA, the CDR3 is TGTGCCAGTAGTAGCCGAGGGGACAGGGGGACTCCTGGCTACACCTTC. Translated, it gives CASSSRGDRGTPGYTF.

The chain couples TRBV5-1 to TRBJ2-3, with TRBD2 identical over 7 bases. There are 15 residues in the CDR3. Germline CDR1 and CDR2: SGHRS and YFSETQ. Germline trimming cut 0 bases from V and 4 bases from J; bases unmatched to any gene: 5. The CDR3 coding sequence is TGCGCCAGCAGCTTGGAGCGGGGAGCCCCAGATACGCAGTATTTT. It specifies CASSLERGAPDTQYF.